This entry lists 16 T cell receptor beta chains sequenced from one sample in a study of T cells in Graves' hyperthyroidism and ophthalmopathy. RNA transcripts were the template for amplifying TCR beta CDR3 regions. Researchers ran a first-round RT-PCR on the TCR CDR3 using the HTBI primer set. TCRdb called the multiplex PCR reads again in MiXCR, with one record for every CDR3 protein. The sample holds over 700,000 distinct CDR3 sequences; about 35% are singletons and the top ten take around 31%. The sequencing input was blood. The receptors come from a woman aged 40 to 50 with Graves' hyperthyroidism.

This chain joins TRBV4-3 and TRBJ1-2, with D perhaps matching TRBD1 (5 bases). The CDR3 contains 15 residues. The germline V and J ends were trimmed by 4 bases and 7 bases, with 19 bases remaining between them. CDR1 and CDR2 from the germline V gene are LGHNA and YSLEER. The CDR3 nucleotides read TGCGCCAGCAGCCCGGGACCACTCAACTCGGGTGGCTACACCTTC. Translated: CASSPGPLNSGGYTF.

Regarding this clonotype: Just one base apart from a much larger clone, this may be a read error. This chain connects TRBV10-3 to TRBJ1-1; 7 positions agree with TRBD1. CDR3 length: 12 residues. In germline, CDR1 is ENHRY, CDR2 SYGVKD. CDR3 sequence reads: CGITPGGTEAFF. The CDR3 nucleotides read TGTGGCATCACCCCAGGGGGCACTGAAGCTTTCTTT.

The rearrangement links TRBV10-1 to TRBJ2-2; the D is unclear. The CDR3 totals 14 residues. Per germline, CDR1 WNHNN and CDR2 SYGVQD (reference sequence). The V end was cut by 4 bases, the J end by 7 bases, with 13 bases between. CDR3 region: CASSVRALSGELFF. The CDR3 bases are TGCGCCAGCAGTGTAAGGGCGCTTAGCGGGGAGCTGTTTTTT.

The sample holds many counts of this clonotype. V usage is TRBV7-8 and J usage is TRBJ2-7; the match to TRBD1 covers 7 bases. Per germline, CDR1 SGHVS and CDR2 FQNEAQ. This CDR3 has 16 residues. The V and J ends lost 0 bases and 0 bases, in that order; junction bases with no gene match: 5. CDR3 loop: CASSLAGQAPSYEQYF. The CDR3 region has the DNA TGTGCCAGCAGCTTAGCCGGACAGGCCCCCTCCTACGAGCAGTACTTC.

This clonotype was observed at least ten times. The rearrangement links TRBV2 to TRBJ1-2, with D possibly TRBD1 on 5 matching bases. Trimming left V 2 bases short and J 4 bases short, with 11 bases between. The CDR3 is made up of 14 amino acids. CDR1 is SNHLY, CDR2 FYNNEI, per germline. The DNA of the CDR3 is TGTGCCAGCAGTGAACGCCGGGGGAGCTATGGCTACACCTTC. It is translated as CASSERRGSYGYTF.

About this clonotype: Here the CDR3 omits its conserved ending phenylalanine or tryptophan, so a read error is the likely source. The gene calls are TRBV10-3 and TRBJ2-2; perhaps TRBD1 as D (6 bases). Per the germline V gene, CDR1 is ENHRY and CDR2 is SYGVKD. V was cut by 10 bases and J by 5 bases, with 14 bases left in between. This CDR3 region has 13 residues. CDR3 in DNA: TGTGCCAGCAGGGATACAGGGACCGGGGAGCTGTTTCTT. Amino acids: CASRDTGTGELFL.

This clonotype was seen a few times. The junction and the germline gene differ at one end; a read error may be behind it. The V gene is TRBV7-9, the J gene TRBJ2-7; the D gene could be TRBD1 or TRBD2 (6 bases each). The germline CDR1 and CDR2 sequences are SEHNR and FQNEAQ (reference sequence). The CDR3 consists of 16 residues. The CDR3, as DNA: TGCGCCAGCAGCCAGGGGTACGGGGGAGCTACCTACGAGCAGTACTTC. Translated, it gives CASSQGYGGATYEQYF.

In the case of this clonotype: A much larger clone is a single base away; this may be a read error. The CDR3 does not end in the conserved phenylalanine or tryptophan, so this is likely a read error. The limits of the CDR3 on the DNA are not certain, so only TCRdb's listed CDR3 is given. This chain joins TRBV20-1 and TRBJ1-2; the table assigns TRBD1, which was not confirmed against the DNA. The CDR3 is 11 amino acids long, termini counted. In germline, CDR1 is DFQATT, CDR2 SNEGSKA (reference sequence). CDR3 residues: CSAPLPGQLNL.

This clonotype appeared many times. The V call is TRBV7-2, the J call TRBJ2-5, with D perhaps matching TRBD1 or TRBD2 (5 bases each). There are 11 residues in the CDR3. Germline values: CDR1 SGHTA, CDR2 FQGNSA. Between the trimmed V and J ends, which lost 2 bases and 13 bases, there was a span of 11 bases. In DNA, the CDR3 is TGTGCCAGCAGCTTACCGGGACGGCTGTACTTC. Its translation is CASSLPGRLYF.

The genes are TRBV5-1 and TRBJ1-4; D possibly corresponds to TRBD1 (5 bases). Deletions cut 2 bases from V and 4 bases from J, with 9 bases between. Germline loops: CDR1 SGHRS, CDR2 YFSETQ. CDR3 length equals 14 residues. In DNA, the CDR3 is TGCGCCAGCAGCTTTCAGGGTCATAATGAAAAACTGTTTTTT. This sequence encodes CASSFQGHNEKLFF.

This clonotype was seen a few times. The rearrangement joins TRBV4-3 to TRBJ1-2; D gene unclear. The CDR3 has 18 residues. The ends were cut back, 0 bases at V and 3 bases at J, with 20 bases in the middle. CDR1 and CDR2 from the germline V gene are LGHNA and YSLEER. The CDR3 DNA reads TGCGCCAGCAGCCAAGATTCTCTGACGAGCCCTTTTTACTATGGCTACACCTTC. Translation: CASSQDSLTSPFYYGYTF.

This clonotype was detected many times. This chain uses TRBV2 with TRBJ1-3; 7 bases agree with TRBD1. The CDR3 runs to 15 residues. The germline V gene encodes CDR1 SNHLY and CDR2 FYNNEI. V dropped 5 bases and J dropped 4; count of bases not matched to a gene: 8. This CDR3 is CASSRQGWRGNTIYF. CDR3 nucleotide sequence: TGTGCCAGCAGTAGACAGGGATGGAGGGGAAACACCATATATTTT.

The J gene is TRBJ1-6, the V gene TRBV27; D is uncertain. The CDR3 length is 13 residues. The germline gives CDR1 MNHEY, CDR2 SMNVEV (reference sequence). Between the trimmed V and J ends, which lost 10 bases and 6 bases, there was a span of 13 bases. CDR3 sequence (DNA): TGTGCCACAGGAGAGGGCTCTAATTCACCCCTCCACTTT. Translated: CATGEGSNSPLHF.

V is TRBV6-5 and J is TRBJ2-2; D uncertain. The CDR3 is 14 amino acids. CDR1 MNHEY and CDR2 SVGAGI come from the germline V gene. The V end lost 6 bases, the J end lost 0 bases, and 8 bases lay between the germline ends. The CDR3 sequence: CASRVFANTGELFF. The CDR3 nucleotides are TGTGCCAGCAGGGTCTTCGCGAACACCGGGGAGCTGTTTTTT.

The table lists this clonotype with many counts. The chain is built from TRBV29-1 and TRBJ2-5; D is perhaps TRBD2 (5 bases). The CDR3 spans 12 residues. Germline CDR1 and CDR2: SQVTM and ANQGSEA. The V gene lost 5 bases and the J gene lost 5 bases, with 12 bases spanning the gap. This chain's CDR3 is CSVREGRETQYF. CDR3 bases: TGCAGCGTTAGAGAGGGCAGGGAGACCCAGTACTTC.

V is TRBV12-3 or TRBV12-4 and J is TRBJ2-2; 12 bases line up with TRBD1. The CDR3 loop spans 15 amino acids. The V and J ends lost 5 bases and 6 bases, in that order; junction bases with no gene match: 4. CDR3 in DNA: TGTGCCAGCAGTCCGGGACAGGGGGCGGCCGGGGAGCTGTTTTTT. It translates to CASSPGQGAAGELFF.